This T cell receptor beta chain originates from a study of T-cell memory formation after mild COVID-19. Findings of the study overall: Pre-infection memory harbored some responding clones, suggesting cross-reactive memory joined.

One entry per CDR3 protein, called by TCRdb with MiXCR from the 5' RACE reads. Of roughly 86,000 distinct CDR3 sequences listed, about 12% were seen once; the top ten hold about 27%. This clonotype was counted many times. Its antigen is still unknown. This TCR derives from an adult woman who had mild COVID-19 (a few samples of this study predate the infection). Cell type and time point are not known. Sequences were obtained from PBMCs or a T cell subset sorted from them (not recorded which).

The DNA for the CDR3 is TGTGCCAGCAGTTCAGGGGTGGCGAACACCGGGGAGCTGTTTTTT. It codes for CASSSGVANTGELFF. V usage is TRBV27 and J usage is TRBJ2-2, with a tentative D call TRBD1 (6 bases). Germline loops: CDR1 MNHEY, CDR2 SMNVEV (reference sequence). Trimming removed 4 bases at V and 0 bases at J, with 9 bases between. This CDR3 spans 15 amino acids.